This T cell receptor (beta chain) was observed in a study of B cell selection in AIRE deficiency. Authors' methods: Pooled Tregs gave some 5x10^4 patient and approximately 1x10^5 donor TCRbeta sequences. Repertoires were generated with immunoSEQ multiplex PCR, while TCRdb's copy carries only in-frame clones and drops some. V, J and clone size derive from that table, while D and trimming were established from the DNA sequence. Among roughly 24,000 clones listed, about 92% were seen once. Regulatory T cells were sorted as CD4+CD25hiCD127low/negative. Germline loops: CDR1 SGHTA, CDR2 FQGNSA. The CDR3 extends over 15 amino acids. V lost 1 base and J lost 6, with 13 bases in between.

The receptor was derived from a human donor in good health. Sequenced sample: CD4+CD25+ Tregs sorted from PBMCs. V and J are TRBV7-2 and TRBJ2-1; D is unresolved. This chain's CDR3 is CASSLVLDRFNEQFF. CDR3 nucleotides: TGTGCCAGCAGCTTAGTCCTAGACCGCTTCAATGAGCAGTTCTTC.